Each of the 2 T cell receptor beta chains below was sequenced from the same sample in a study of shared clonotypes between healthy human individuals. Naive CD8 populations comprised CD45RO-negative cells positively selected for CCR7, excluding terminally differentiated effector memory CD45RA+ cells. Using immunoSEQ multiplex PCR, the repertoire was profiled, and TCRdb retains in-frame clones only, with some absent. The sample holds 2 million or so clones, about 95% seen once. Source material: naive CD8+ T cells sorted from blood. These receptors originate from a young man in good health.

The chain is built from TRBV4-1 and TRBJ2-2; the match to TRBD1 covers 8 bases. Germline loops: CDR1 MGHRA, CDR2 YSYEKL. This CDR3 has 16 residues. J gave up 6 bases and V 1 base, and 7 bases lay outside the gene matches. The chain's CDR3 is CASSQGAGGLAGELFF. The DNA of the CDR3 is TGCGCCAGCAGCCAAGGGGCAGGGGGCCTGGCCGGGGAGCTGTTTTTT.

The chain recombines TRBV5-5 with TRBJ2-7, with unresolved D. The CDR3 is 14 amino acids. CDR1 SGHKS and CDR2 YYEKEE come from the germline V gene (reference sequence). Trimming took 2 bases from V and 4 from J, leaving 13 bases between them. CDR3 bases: TGTGCCAGCAGCTTCTTGGACGGTTCGTACGAGCAGTACTTC. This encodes CASSFLDGSYEQYF.